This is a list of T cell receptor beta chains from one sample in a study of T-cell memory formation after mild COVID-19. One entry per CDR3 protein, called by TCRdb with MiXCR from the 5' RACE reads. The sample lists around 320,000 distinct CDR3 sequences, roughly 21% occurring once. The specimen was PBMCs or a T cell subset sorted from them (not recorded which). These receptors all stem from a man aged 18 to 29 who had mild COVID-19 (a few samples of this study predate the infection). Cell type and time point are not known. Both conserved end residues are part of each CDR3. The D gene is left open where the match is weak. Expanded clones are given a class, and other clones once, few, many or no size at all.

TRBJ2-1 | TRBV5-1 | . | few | CASSLRTDYNEQFF | TGCGCCAGCAGCTTGCGGACAGATTACAATGAGCAGTTCTTC
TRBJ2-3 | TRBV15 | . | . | CATSRGTDTQYF | TGTGCCACCAGCAGAGGAACAGATACGCAGTATTTT
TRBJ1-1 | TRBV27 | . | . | CASSLRGTTEAFF | TGTGCCAGCAGTCTTAGGGGGACCACTGAAGCTTTCTTT
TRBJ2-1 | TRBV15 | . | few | CATSLNHEQFF | TGTGCCACCAGCCTGAACCATGAGCAGTTCTTC
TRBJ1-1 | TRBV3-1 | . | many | CASSQDREGGVTEAFF | TGTGCCAGCAGCCAAGATCGTGAAGGGGGAGTCACTGAAGCTTTCTTT
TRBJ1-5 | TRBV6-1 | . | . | CASTGISTGIGHF | TGTGCCAGCACTGGTATAAGTACGGGAATAGGGCATTTT
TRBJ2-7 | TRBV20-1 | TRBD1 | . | CSAARSGQGTADYYYEQYF | TGCAGTGCTGCCCGCTCTGGACAGGGAACCGCCGACTACTACTACGAGCAGTACTTC
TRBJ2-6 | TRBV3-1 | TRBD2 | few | CASSQGTSGGSGANVLTF | TGTGCCAGCAGCCAAGGGACTAGCGGGGGCTCTGGGGCCAACGTCCTGACTTTC
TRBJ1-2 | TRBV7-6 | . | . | CASSLGTALSGYTF | TGTGCCAGCAGCCTAGGGACGGCCTTAAGTGGCTACACCTTC
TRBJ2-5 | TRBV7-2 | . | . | CASRDGGRPQETQYF | TGTGCCAGCAGGGACGGGGGGCGACCCCAAGAGACCCAGTACTTC
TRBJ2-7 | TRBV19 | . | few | CASRLGTSHEQYF | TGTGCCAGTAGACTCGGGACTTCCCACGAGCAGTACTTC
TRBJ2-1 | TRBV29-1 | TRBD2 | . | CSARGGLAGYNEQFF | TGCAGCGCCCGGGGTGGGCTAGCGGGGTACAATGAGCAGTTCTTC
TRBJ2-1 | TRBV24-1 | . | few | CATSDYPGGRDEQFF | TGTGCCACCAGTGATTACCCTGGGGGCCGCGATGAGCAGTTCTTC
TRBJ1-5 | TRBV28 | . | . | CASTTPGGYNQPQHF | TGTGCCAGCACCACCCCGGGGGGGTATAATCAGCCCCAGCATTTT
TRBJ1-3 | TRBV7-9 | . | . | CASSSLSGYPSGNTIYF | TGTGCCAGCAGCTCCCTCTCGGGGTATCCTTCTGGAAACACCATATATTTT
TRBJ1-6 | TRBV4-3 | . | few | CASSQRAAGSYNSPLHF | TGCGCCAGCAGCCAGCGGGCCGCTGGCTCCTATAATTCACCCCTCCACTTT
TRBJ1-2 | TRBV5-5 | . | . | CASSLEVRGSGYTF | TGTGCCAGCAGCTTGGAGGTTCGGGGAAGTGGCTACACCTTC
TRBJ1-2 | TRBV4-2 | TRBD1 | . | CASSQGDRGLVNYGYTF | TGTGCCAGCAGCCAGGGGGACAGGGGGCTGGTTAACTATGGCTACACCTTC
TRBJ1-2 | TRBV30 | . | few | CAQMGRGYTF | TGTGCCCAAATGGGAAGAGGCTACACCTTC
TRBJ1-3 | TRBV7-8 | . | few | CASSSVGAAPGNTIYF | TGTGCCAGCAGCTCAGTGGGGGCAGCCCCTGGAAACACCATATATTTT
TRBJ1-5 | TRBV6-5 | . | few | CASSPYGGGQPQHF | TGTGCCAGCAGCCCTTATGGGGGAGGGCAGCCCCAGCATTTT
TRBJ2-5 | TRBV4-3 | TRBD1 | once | CASSQEKLAGGQETQYF | TGCGCCAGCAGCCAAGAAAAGTTGGCAGGGGGCCAAGAGACCCAGTACTTC
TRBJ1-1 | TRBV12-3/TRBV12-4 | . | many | CASSHDTGHNTEAFF | TGTGCCAGCAGTCACGACACGGGACACAACACTGAAGCTTTCTTT